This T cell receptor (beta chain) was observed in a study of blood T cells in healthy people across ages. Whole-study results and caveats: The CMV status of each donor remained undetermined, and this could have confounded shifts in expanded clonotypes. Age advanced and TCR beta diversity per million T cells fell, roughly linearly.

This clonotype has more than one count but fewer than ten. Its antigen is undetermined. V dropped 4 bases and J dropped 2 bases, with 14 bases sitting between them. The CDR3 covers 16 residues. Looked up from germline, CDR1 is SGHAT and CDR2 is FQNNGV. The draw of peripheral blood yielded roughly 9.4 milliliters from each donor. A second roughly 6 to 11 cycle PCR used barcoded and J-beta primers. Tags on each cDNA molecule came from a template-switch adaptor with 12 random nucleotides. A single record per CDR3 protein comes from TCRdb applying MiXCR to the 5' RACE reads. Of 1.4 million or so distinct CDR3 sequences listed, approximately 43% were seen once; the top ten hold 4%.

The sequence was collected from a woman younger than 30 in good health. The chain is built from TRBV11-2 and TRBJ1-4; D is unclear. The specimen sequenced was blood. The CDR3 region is CASSSPPTPTNEKLFF. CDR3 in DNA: TGTGCCAGCAGCTCTCCCCCGACCCCGACTAATGAAAAACTGTTTTTT.